One sample yielded the 29 T cell receptor beta chains listed below, sequenced in a study of blood T cell repertoires in COVID-19. TCRdb's table, derived via immunoSEQ multiplex PCR, lists solely in-frame clones and lacks some. The sample yields about 240,000 clones, around 84% seen once. Sequenced input: peripheral blood. The receptor source for this set is a woman aged 65 to 85 with active or convalescent COVID-19.

The chain joins TRBV7-2 to TRBJ1-1; 11 bases fit TRBD1. The CDR3 totals 16 residues. The V gene's germline CDR1 is SGHTA and CDR2 FQGNSA. Unmatched junction bases numbered 7, after V lost 5 bases and J lost 2 bases. The CDR3 here is CASSPGQGALNTEAFF. The CDR3 bases are TGTGCCAGCAGCCCCGGACAGGGGGCCCTAAACACTGAAGCTTTCTTT. Looking up the rest from reference TRBV7-2 and TRBJ1-1 gives the full variable domain: GAGVSQSPSNKVTEKGKDVELRCDPISGHTALYWYRQSLGQGLEFLIYFQGNSAPDKSGLPSDRFSAERTGGSVSTLTIQRTQQEDSAVYLCASSPGQGALNTEAFFGQGTRLTVV.

The chain is built from TRBV5-1 and TRBJ2-1; 10 nucleotides match TRBD1. Germline V gene data show CDR1 as SGHRS and CDR2 as YFSETQ. CDR3 length: 14 residues. The ends lost 4 bases at V and 9 bases at J; junction bases unmatched: 7. The DNA of the CDR3 is TGCGCCAGCAGCCTTGACAGGGGGCAGGGTGAGCAGTTCTTC. Its protein product is CASSLDRGQGEQFF.

The rearrangement joins TRBV18 to TRBJ1-1; TRBD1 matches 7 bases. The V segment lost 3 bases and the J segment 5 bases; nucleotides outside the gene matches: 6. CDR3 length: 14 amino acids. Germline V lookup: CDR1 KGHSH, CDR2 LQKENI. The CDR3 DNA reads as TGTGCCAGCTCACCGGGAACAGGGGTTACTGAAGCTTTCTTT. Its translation: CASSPGTGVTEAFF.

The chain links TRBV7-8 to TRBJ2-7; 7 positions agree with TRBD1. Trimming cost V 5 bases and J 2 bases; bases outside gene matches: 6. The CDR3 is 14 amino acids. Germline CDR1 reads SGHVS; CDR2 reads FQNEAQ. The CDR3 bases are TGTGCCAGCAGCCTAAGGGGGCGCCCCTACGAGCAGTACTTC. This gives the protein CASSLRGRPYEQYF. Together with reference TRBV7-8 and TRBJ2-7, the CDR3 gives the full variable domain: GAGVSQSPRYKVAKRGQDVALRCDPISGHVSLFWYQQALGQGPEFLTYFQNEAQLDKSGLPSDRFFAERPEGSVSTLKIQRTQQEDSAVYLCASSLRGRPYEQYFGPGTRLTVT.

The rearrangement links TRBV4-3 to TRBJ1-2; the match to TRBD1 covers 12 bases. Losses at the gene ends were 10 bases for V and 4 bases for J; bases not matched to a gene: 7. The CDR3 contains 14 residues. The V gene's germline CDR1 is LGHNA and CDR2 YSLEER. The CDR3 loop reads CATQRDRGPYGYTF. As DNA, the CDR3 is TGCGCCACCCAGCGGGACAGGGGGCCCTATGGCTACACCTTC.

The chain joins TRBV20-1 to TRBJ2-3, with 8 positions matching TRBD2. CDR1 and CDR2 from the germline V gene are DFQATT and SNEGSKA (reference sequence). The CDR3 totals 16 residues. V lost 3 bases and J lost 4; bases outside the gene matches: 12. The chain's CDR3 is CSASWDKLADADTQYF. The CDR3 nucleotides read TGCAGTGCTAGTTGGGATAAACTAGCGGACGCAGATACGCAGTATTTT.

The CDR3 loop is CASSLVAGGPVFYEQYF. As DNA, the CDR3 is TGTGCCAGCAGCTTAGTAGCGGGGGGGCCGGTTTTTTACGAGCAGTACTTC. The V and J genes are TRBV7-6 and TRBJ2-7; 11 bases are a match to TRBD2. The CDR3 totals 17 residues. V shed 1 base, J shed 4 bases, and the junction held 9 bases outside the gene matches. Germline assignment: CDR1 SGHVS and CDR2 FNYEAQ.

V usage is TRBV11-3 and J usage is TRBJ2-1, with a weak D call TRBD1 (6 bases). Trimming shortened V by 3 bases and J by 7 bases, and 16 bases separated the two germline ends. CDR1 SGHNT and CDR2 YENEEA come from the germline V gene. The CDR3 consists of 15 residues. The DNA for the CDR3 is TGTGCCAGCAGCTTGGGGGCCGCCCTGGGGAATGAGCAGTTCTTC. Amino acid sequence: CASSLGAALGNEQFF.

The chain has TRBV6-6 and TRBJ1-4; perhaps TRBD1 as D (6 bases). There are 14 residues in the CDR3. Germline V gene data show CDR1 as MNHNY and CDR2 as SVGAGI (reference sequence). V was trimmed by 0 bases and J by 5 bases, leaving 7 bases between them. CDR3 bases: TGTGCCAGCAGTTACTCCACAGGGAATGAAAAACTGTTTTTT. Amino acids: CASSYSTGNEKLFF.

This clone was detected a few times. V is TRBV2 and J is TRBJ2-3; 8 nucleotides align to TRBD1. Germline values: CDR1 SNHLY, CDR2 FYNNEI. CDR3 length: 15 amino acids. J lost 3 bases, V lost 6 bases, and 8 bases had no gene match. CDR3 nucleotide sequence: TGTGCCAGCAGCCAGAATGGACAGGGAACAGATACGCAGTATTTT. Amino acid sequence: CASSQNGQGTDTQYF.

This clone was seen a few times. The CDR3 loop reads CASSITGDSNQPQHF. As DNA, the CDR3 is TGTGCCAGTAGTATCACCGGGGATAGCAATCAGCCCCAGCATTTT. J is TRBJ1-5 and V is TRBV19; D gene unclear. The CDR3 is 15 residues long. V shed 3 bases and J shed 0 bases, with 9 bases lying between them. Germline-derived CDR1 and CDR2 are LNHDA and SQIVND (reference sequence).

The gene calls are TRBV1 and TRBJ1-4; the table's D gene call, TRBD1, was not cross checked with the DNA. TRBV1 is flagged as a pseudogene. The CDR3 contains 19 residues. The CDR3 coding sequence is TGCACCAGCAGCCAAGATCCGGACAGGAATATATTTGGGTATGAAAAACTGTTTTTT. It translates to CTSSQDPDRNIFGYEKLFF.

V usage is TRBV14 and J usage is TRBJ2-5; D is unclear. V lost 2 bases to trimming and J lost 7 bases, with 5 bases between them. The CDR3 has 11 residues. CDR1 and CDR2 (germline): SGHDN, FVKESK. The CDR3: CASSQTATQYF. As DNA, the CDR3 is TGTGCCAGCAGCCAAACAGCGACCCAGTACTTC.

This clone showed up just once. CDR3 bases: TGTGCCACCCACTCGAACACCGGGGAGCTGTTTTTT. Amino acid sequence: CATHSNTGELFF. This chain uses TRBV24-1 with TRBJ2-2; no clear D. V lost 9 bases, J lost 0 bases, and 4 bases lay in between. CDR1 is KGHDR, CDR2 SFDVKD, per germline. The CDR3 contains 12 residues.

The genes are TRBV7-9 and TRBJ1-4; D may be TRBD1 (6 bases). V lost 5 bases and J 7 bases, leaving 14 bases between the germline ends. CDR3 length: 14 amino acids. CDR1 and CDR2 (germline): SEHNR, FQNEAQ (reference sequence). The CDR3 sequence: CASSRRSRGEKLFF. For the CDR3, the DNA is TGTGCCAGCAGCCGACGTTCCAGGGGTGAAAAACTGTTTTTT.

V gene TRBV6-5 combines with J gene TRBJ1-1; no reliable D call. V was clipped by 6 bases and J by 0 bases, with 14 bases between them. The length of the CDR3 is 15 residues. Germline V gives CDR1 MNHEY, CDR2 SVGAGI. The CDR3 loop is CASRRVDGMNTEAFF. The CDR3 bases are TGTGCCAGCAGGCGGGTGGACGGTATGAACACTGAAGCTTTCTTT.

J is TRBJ1-1 and V is TRBV9; TRBD1 matches 9 bases. Per germline, CDR1 SGDLS and CDR2 YYNGEE. The length of the CDR3 is 16 residues. The V and J ends lost 0 bases and 8 bases, in that order; junction bases with no gene match: 11. The CDR3 is CASSVATWGQGGEAFF. The DNA for the CDR3 is TGTGCCAGCAGCGTAGCTACCTGGGGACAGGGAGGGGAAGCTTTCTTT.

This clone has only one observation. The chain uses TRBV2 and TRBJ1-1, with no clear D. This CDR3 has 13 residues. The V end lost 10 bases, the J end lost 5 bases, and 17 bases lay between the germline ends. Germline CDR1 and CDR2: SNHLY and FYNNEI. CDR3 amino acids: CATQVGSRTEAFF. In nucleotides, the CDR3 is TGTGCCACCCAGGTGGGCTCAAGAACTGAAGCTTTCTTT.

In its sample, this clone was seen a few times. The chain links TRBV12-1 to TRBJ1-1; no check of the table's D call, TRBD1, against the DNA was made. TRBV12-1 is a known pseudogene. The CDR3 is made up of 13 amino acids. This chain's CDR3 is CASNGQGVTEAFF. The DNA of the CDR3 is TGTGCCAGCAACGGACAGGGAGTCACTGAAGCTTTCTTT.

V and J are TRBV6-5 and TRBJ1-2, with D unclear. V lost 6 bases and J lost 3, with 11 bases in between. The CDR3 runs 13 residues. From germline, CDR1 is MNHEY and CDR2 SVGAGI. CDR3 DNA: TGTGCCAGCAGGAGCGGGATTTACTATGGCTACACCTTC. This sequence encodes CASRSGIYYGYTF.

The chain is built from TRBV7-9 and TRBJ1-2, with 8 bases that match TRBD1. Per germline, CDR1 SEHNR and CDR2 FQNEAQ (reference sequence). The CDR3 is 13 residues long. V trimming: 5 bases; J trimming: 7 bases; junction bases outside the gene matches: 6. The CDR3 here is CASSIDRGLGYTF. The CDR3 DNA sequence: TGTGCCAGCAGCATCGACAGGGGACTTGGCTACACCTTC.

The V call is TRBV18, the J call TRBJ1-2; 8 bases fit TRBD1. The CDR3 extends over 15 amino acids. J lost 3 bases, V lost 3 bases, and 6 bases had no gene match. Germline CDR1 and CDR2: KGHSH and LQKENI. CDR3 in DNA: TGTGCCAGCTCACCCTCGACAGGGGTGGACTATGGCTACACCTTC. It yields the protein CASSPSTGVDYGYTF.

The rearrangement joins TRBV4-3 to TRBJ2-7, with 12 bases fitting TRBD2. The CDR3 runs 17 residues. Trimming took 3 bases from V and 0 from J; bases not matched to a gene: 6. Germline CDR1 LGHNA, CDR2 YSLEER. This CDR3 reads CASSHTSGGFDSYEQYF. Here the CDR3 DNA reads TGCGCCAGCAGCCACACTAGCGGGGGGTTTGACTCCTACGAGCAGTACTTC.

V gene TRBV20-1 combines with J gene TRBJ2-5; D possibly corresponds to TRBD2 (6 bases). V was shortened by 6 bases and J by 2 bases, with 7 bases between the two germline ends. Germline V gene lookup returns CDR1 DFQATT and CDR2 SNEGSKA (reference sequence). The CDR3 is 11 amino acids. CDR3 coding DNA: TGCAGTGCGGGGGGACAAGAGACCCAGTACTTC. It encodes CSAGGQETQYF.

This sequence joins TRBV24-1 and TRBJ1-1, with 7 bases matching TRBD1. The germline V gene has CDR1 KGHDR and CDR2 SFDVKD. The length of the CDR3 is 11 residues. The J segment lost 5 bases and the V segment lost 10 bases, leaving 3 bases of the junction unmatched. The CDR3 sequence is CATLQGTEAFF. The CDR3 nucleotides read TGTGCCACTTTACAGGGGACTGAAGCTTTCTTT.

V and J are TRBV3-1 (or the pseudogene TRBV3-2) and TRBJ2-1, with TRBD2 matching 10 bases. Germline V lookup: CDR1 LGHDT, CDR2 YNNKEL (reference sequence). The V and J ends lost 1 base and 9 bases, in that order; junction bases with no gene match: 6. CDR3 length: 15 amino acids. The chain's CDR3 is CASSQGLAGATEQFF. CDR3 coding DNA: TGTGCCAGCAGCCAAGGGCTAGCGGGGGCTACTGAGCAGTTCTTC.

The CDR3 loop is CASGRPSTDTQYF. In nucleotides, the CDR3 is TGTGCTTCCGGGAGGCCTAGCACAGATACGCAGTATTTT. The chain combines TRBV11-2 with TRBJ2-3; TRBD2 agrees at 7 bases. Looked up from germline, CDR1 is SGHAT and CDR2 is FQNNGV. CDR3 length: 13 residues.

The chain has TRBV24-1 and TRBJ2-5; 9 bases map to TRBD1. Trimming cost V 11 bases and J 4 bases; bases outside gene matches: 7. The CDR3 consists of 13 residues. Per germline, CDR1 KGHDR and CDR2 SFDVKD. The chain's CDR3 is CAISGQGPETQYF. In nucleotides, the CDR3 is TGTGCCATCTCGGGACAGGGACCAGAGACCCAGTACTTC.

The chain has TRBV7-2 and TRBJ1-1, with 8 bases identical to TRBD1. CDR1 and CDR2 (germline): SGHTA, FQGNSA. J lost 5 bases, V lost 5 bases, and 7 bases had no gene match. CDR3 length: 14 amino acids. The CDR3 reads CASSRDRFLTEAFF. The CDR3, as DNA: TGTGCCAGCAGCCGGGACAGGTTCCTAACTGAAGCTTTCTTT.